A selection of T cell receptor beta chains follows, all from one sample in a study of Ad26.COV2.S vaccination and SARS-CoV-2 variants. Produced via immunoSEQ multiplex PCR; TCRdb's table is partial and in-frame only. This table has about 470,000 clones, roughly 87% appearing once. The input for sequencing was peripheral blood, taken in a trial of Ad26.COV2.S vaccine versus placebo. The receptor set was obtained from a person between 18 and 65 years old who received the Ad26.COV2.S COVID-19 vaccine or a placebo. CDR3s include the opening cysteine and the closing phenylalanine or tryptophan. Fields, in order: V gene, clone size, J gene, D gene, CDR3 DNA, CDR3 protein. D genes are given only for firm matches. Clone sizes are given selectively: once, few, many, or a class where the clone is expanded.

TRBV7-9	once	TRBJ1-4	.	TGTGCCAGCAGCTTAGAGGGGCGAACTAATGAAAAACTGTTTTTT	CASSLEGRTNEKLFF
TRBV5-4	few	TRBJ2-7	.	TGTGCCAGCAGCTCAAGGACGGTCCTGGGAGAGCAGTACTTC	CASSSRTVLGEQYF
TRBV27	.	TRBJ2-2	.	TGTGCCAGCAGTTCCAGGGGGGGTCGCGACACCGGGGAGCTGTTTTTT	CASSSRGGRDTGELFF
TRBV6-5	once	TRBJ2-2	.	TGTGCCAGCAGCGTCCCAGGGATTACCGGGGAGCTGTTTTTT	CASSVPGITGELFF
TRBV5-1	.	TRBJ2-5	TRBD1	TGCGCCAGCAGCGCCGCGACAGGGGTCCAAGAGACCCAGTACTTC	CASSAATGVQETQYF
TRBV5-6	once	TRBJ1-6	.	TGTGCCAGTTTTCAAGGGCCCCCTGGCTCCTATAATTCACCCCTCCACTTT	CASFQGPPGSYNSPLHF
TRBV15	.	TRBJ2-1	TRBD2	TGTGCCACCAGCAGAGATTCGACTAGCGGGGCTCTGGAGACCTACAATGAGCAGTTCTTC	CATSRDSTSGALETYNEQFF
TRBV7-9	.	TRBJ1-1	.	TGTGCCAGCAGCCCCTCTCTGGAGGGGGGGATGAACACTGAAGCTTTCTTT	CASSPSLEGGMNTEAFF
TRBV6-1	.	TRBJ2-7	.	TGTGCCAGCAGTGAAGCATTGGCAGGGCTCTCCTACGAGCAGTACTTC	CASSEALAGLSYEQYF
TRBV5-1	.	TRBJ2-7	.	TGCGCCAGCAGCTTGACGCGGGACTACGAGCAGTACTTC	CASSLTRDYEQYF
TRBV20-1	.	TRBJ1-2	TRBD1	TGCAGTGCAAGACAGGGCTATGGCTACACCTTC	CSARQGYGYTF
TRBV10-2	.	TRBJ2-7	.	TGCGCCAGCACCTCGGTTAGCTCCTACGAGCAGTACTTC	CASTSVSSYEQYF
TRBV29-1	.	TRBJ2-1	TRBD2	TGCAGCGTGGACCTACTAGCGGGAGATCCGTACAATGAGCAGTTCTTC	CSVDLLAGDPYNEQFF
TRBV15	.	TRBJ2-1	TRBD2	TGTGCCACCAGCAGAGATGGGACTACCAATGAGCAGTTCTTC	CATSRDGTTNEQFF
TRBV4-2	.	TRBJ1-5	.	TGTGCCAGCAGCCGAATCCTAGGGAGCAATCAGCCCCAGCATTTT	CASSRILGSNQPQHF
TRBV6-1	.	TRBJ1-5	.	TGTGCCAGCAGTGATTGGGAGTTCAGCAATCAGCCCCAGCATTTT	CASSDWEFSNQPQHF
TRBV5-1	.	TRBJ2-3	.	TGCGCCAGCAGCTTCCAGGCGAGCACAGATACGCAGTATTTT	CASSFQASTDTQYF
TRBV10-3	once	TRBJ2-1	.	TGTGCCTCCCGGCTGGGCGCCTACAATGAGCAGTTCTTC	CASRLGAYNEQFF
TRBV7-2	once	TRBJ2-4	.	TGTGCCAGCAGCACGGAAGACTACGTGATCGCCAAAAACATTCAGTACTTC	CASSTEDYVIAKNIQYF
TRBV7-9	.	TRBJ2-1	TRBD2	TGTGCCAGCAGCCTTCGGACTAGCGGGATTCACAATGAGCAGTTCTTC	CASSLRTSGIHNEQFF
TRBV7-2	once	TRBJ2-7	TRBD2	TGTGCCAGCAGCTTAGTGGGCGGGAGGGAATACGAGCAGTACTTC	CASSLVGGREYEQYF
TRBV19	.	TRBJ1-1	.	TGTGCCGTTTCCCAGGGATCGAACACTGAAGCTTTCTTT	CAVSQGSNTEAFF
TRBV4-2	.	TRBJ1-3	.	TGTGCCAGCAGCCAAGACCCTGGAAACACCATATATTTT	CASSQDPGNTIYF
TRBV2	.	TRBJ1-4	.	TGTGCCAGCAGTGAAGCGCGGCGGACTAATGAAAAACTGTTTTTT	CASSEARRTNEKLFF
TRBV30	few	TRBJ1-1	.	TGTGCCTGGAGTGTGGGGGGGTTCCGGGCAATGAACACTGAAGCTTTCTTT	CAWSVGGFRAMNTEAFF
TRBV5-6	.	TRBJ2-7	TRBD1	TGTGCCAGCAGCTTGCCAGGGACAGGGAGCTACGAGCAGTACTTC	CASSLPGTGSYEQYF
TRBV5-6	.	TRBJ2-3	.	TGTGCCAGCAGCCAAGGGTCTAGCACAGATACGCAGTATTTT	CASSQGSSTDTQYF
TRBV28	.	TRBJ2-1	.	TGTGCCAGCAGTACTAGGCCTGAGCAGTTCTTC	CASSTRPEQFF
TRBV28	.	TRBJ2-7	.	TGTGCCAGCAGTTTGCACAGGGCGATCAACGAGCAGTACTTC	CASSLHRAINEQYF
TRBV11-3	.	TRBJ1-6	.	TGTGCCAGCAGCTTAGATTGGGACCTACGAGGCTCAAATTCACCCCTCCACTTT	CASSLDWDLRGSNSPLHF
TRBV19	.	TRBJ1-2	.	TGTGCCAGTAGTATGGGGACACCTCTTGATTATGGCTACACCTTC	CASSMGTPLDYGYTF
TRBV4-2	.	TRBJ2-1	TRBD2	TGTGCCAGCAGCCAAGGGGGACTAGCGGGGCTAAATGAGCAGTTCTTC	CASSQGGLAGLNEQFF
TRBV4-3	.	TRBJ1-2	.	TGCGCCAGCAGCCAAGATCGGGGGATCAATAACTATGGCTACACCTTC	CASSQDRGINNYGYTF
TRBV7-9	.	TRBJ1-1	.	TGTGCCAGCAGGGACAGTTTGAACACTGAAGCTTTCTTT	CASRDSLNTEAFF
TRBV6-5	.	TRBJ1-2	TRBD1	TGTGCCAGCAGTTCCGGGACAGGGGCCTTAGGCTACACCTTC	CASSSGTGALGYTF
TRBV7-2	once	TRBJ2-1	.	TGTGCCAGCAGCTTAGTAGGAGAACATGAGCAGTTCTTC	CASSLVGEHEQFF
TRBV7-8	.	TRBJ2-7	.	TGTGCCAGCAGCAGCAGACGGATAACCTCCTACGAGCAGTACTTC	CASSSRRITSYEQYF
TRBV2	.	TRBJ2-2	TRBD2	TGTGCCAGCAGTGATTTAGGACTAGCCACCGGGGAGCTGTTTTTT	CASSDLGLATGELFF
TRBV28	.	TRBJ2-5	TRBD1	TGTGCCAGCAGTTTTCGGGACAGGGTTGGAGAGACCCAGTACTTC	CASSFRDRVGETQYF
TRBV18	.	TRBJ2-7	.	TGTGCCAGCTCGAGCACCTATGACCGCAACTACGAGCAGTACTTC	CASSSTYDRNYEQYF
TRBV10-3	.	TRBJ1-2	TRBD1	TGTGCCATCAGCCGACAGGGGAACGATGATGGCTACACCTTC	CAISRQGNDDGYTF
TRBV28	.	TRBJ1-6	TRBD1	TGTGCCAGCAGCGCAAATACAGGGGGCTCCTATAATTCACCCCTCCACTTT	CASSANTGGSYNSPLHF
TRBV6-1	once	TRBJ2-1	.	TGTGCCAGCAGTGAACCACAGGGTAGCTCCTACAATGAGCAGTTCTTC	CASSEPQGSSYNEQFF
TRBV7-9	.	TRBJ2-7	TRBD1	TGTGCCAGCAGCTTTACAGGGGGCTACGAGCAGTACTTC	CASSFTGGYEQYF
TRBV19	few	TRBJ1-5	.	TGTGCCAGTACCGATGGAGGGGGGGGCGGTCAGCCCCAGCATTTT	CASTDGGGGGQPQHF
TRBV6-4	.	TRBJ2-1	TRBD2	TGTGCCAGCAGTGATCGCGGGGGGGAGGACGAGCAGTTCTTC	CASSDRGGEDEQFF
TRBV25-1	.	TRBJ1-1	.	TGTGCCAGCAGTGAACCCGGGGCCTACACTGAAGCTTTCTTT	CASSEPGAYTEAFF
TRBV6-5	.	TRBJ2-1	TRBD2	TGTGCCAGCACCCAGAGCGGGAGCTCCTACAATGAGCAGTTCTTC	CASTQSGSSYNEQFF
TRBV3-1/TRBV3-2	few	TRBJ2-7	TRBD1	TGTGCCAGCGGAAGACAGGGGGGATTTGGCGAGCAGTACTTC	CASGRQGGFGEQYF
TRBV5-1	.	TRBJ2-3	TRBD1	TGCGCCAACAGAAGGACAGGGGATATCGCAGATACGCAGTATTTT	CANRRTGDIADTQYF
TRBV29-1	.	TRBJ2-7	.	TGCAGCGTTGGGCCAGGGGGGACCTACGAGCAGTACTTC	CSVGPGGTYEQYF
TRBV9	.	TRBJ1-1	.	TGTGCCAGCAGCGCCGGCGGTGCCACGGAAACTTTCTTT	CASSAGGATETFF